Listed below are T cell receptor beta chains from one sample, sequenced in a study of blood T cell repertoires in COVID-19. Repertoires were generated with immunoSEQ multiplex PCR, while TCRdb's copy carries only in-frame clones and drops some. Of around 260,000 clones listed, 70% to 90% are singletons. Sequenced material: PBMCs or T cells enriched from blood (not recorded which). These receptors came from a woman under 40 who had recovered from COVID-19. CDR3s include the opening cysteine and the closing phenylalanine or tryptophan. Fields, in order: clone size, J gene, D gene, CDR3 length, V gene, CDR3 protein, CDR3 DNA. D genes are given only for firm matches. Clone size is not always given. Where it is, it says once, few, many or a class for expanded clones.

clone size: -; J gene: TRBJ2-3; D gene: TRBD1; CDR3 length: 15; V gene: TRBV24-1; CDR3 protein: CATSDTLQGAHTQYF; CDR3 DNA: TGTGCCACCAGTGATACACTACAGGGGGCTCATACGCAGTATTTT
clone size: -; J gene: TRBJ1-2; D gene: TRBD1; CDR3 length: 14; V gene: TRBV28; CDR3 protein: CASSDRGRDYGYTF; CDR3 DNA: TGTGCCAGCAGTGACAGGGGACGAGACTATGGCTACACCTTC
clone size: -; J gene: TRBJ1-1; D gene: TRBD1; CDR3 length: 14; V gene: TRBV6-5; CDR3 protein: CASASIGQERKAFF; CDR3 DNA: TGTGCCAGCGCCTCCATAGGACAGGAAAGGAAAGCTTTCTTT
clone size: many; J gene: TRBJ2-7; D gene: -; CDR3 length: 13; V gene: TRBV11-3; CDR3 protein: CASSFGDGYEQYF; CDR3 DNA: TGTGCCAGCAGCTTCGGTGATGGCTACGAGCAGTACTTC
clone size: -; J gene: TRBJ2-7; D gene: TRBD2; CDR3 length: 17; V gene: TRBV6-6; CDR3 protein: CASSHQGTSGSSYEQYF; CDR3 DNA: TGTGCCAGCAGTCACCAAGGGACTAGCGGGAGCTCCTACGAGCAGTACTTC
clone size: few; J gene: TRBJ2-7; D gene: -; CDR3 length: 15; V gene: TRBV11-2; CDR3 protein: CASRGGRILPKEQYF; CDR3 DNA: TGTGCCAGCAGAGGAGGACGGATCCTCCCTAAGGAGCAGTACTTC
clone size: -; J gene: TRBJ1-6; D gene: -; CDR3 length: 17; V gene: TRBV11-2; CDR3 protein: CASSLGGGSSYNSPLHF; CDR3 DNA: TGTGCCAGCAGCTTAGGTGGGGGCAGCAGTTATAATTCACCCCTCCACTTT
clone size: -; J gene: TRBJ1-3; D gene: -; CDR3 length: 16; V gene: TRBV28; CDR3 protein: CASSFSGFSPGNTIYF; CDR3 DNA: TGTGCCAGCAGTTTTTCGGGGTTCTCTCCTGGAAACACCATATATTTT
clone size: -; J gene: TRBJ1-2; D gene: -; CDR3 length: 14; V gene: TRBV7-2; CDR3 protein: CASSPGGGGSGYTF; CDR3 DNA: TGTGCCAGCAGCCCCGGCGGCGGCGGGAGCGGCTACACCTTC
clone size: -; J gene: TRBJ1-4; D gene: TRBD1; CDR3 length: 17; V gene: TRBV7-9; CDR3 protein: CASSFRDSFATNEKLFF; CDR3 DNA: TGTGCCAGCAGCTTCCGGGACAGCTTTGCAACTAATGAAAAACTGTTTTTT
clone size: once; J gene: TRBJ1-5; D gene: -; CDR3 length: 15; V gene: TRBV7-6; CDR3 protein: CASSFLRERNQPQHF; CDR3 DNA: TGTGCCAGCAGCTTTCTGAGGGAGCGTAATCAGCCCCAGCATTTT
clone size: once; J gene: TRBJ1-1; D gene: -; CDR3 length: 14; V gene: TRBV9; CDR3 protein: CASSVMQVNTEAFF; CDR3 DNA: TGTGCCAGCAGCGTAATGCAGGTGAACACTGAAGCTTTCTTT
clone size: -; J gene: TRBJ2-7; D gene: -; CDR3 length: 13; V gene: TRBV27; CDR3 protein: CASRRGVAYEQYF; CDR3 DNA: TGTGCCAGCAGACGGGGAGTTGCCTACGAGCAGTACTTC
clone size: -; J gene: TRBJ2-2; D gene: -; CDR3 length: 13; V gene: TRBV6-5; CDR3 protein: CASSFGLTGELFF; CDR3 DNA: TGTGCCAGCAGCTTTGGCCTTACCGGGGAGCTGTTTTTT